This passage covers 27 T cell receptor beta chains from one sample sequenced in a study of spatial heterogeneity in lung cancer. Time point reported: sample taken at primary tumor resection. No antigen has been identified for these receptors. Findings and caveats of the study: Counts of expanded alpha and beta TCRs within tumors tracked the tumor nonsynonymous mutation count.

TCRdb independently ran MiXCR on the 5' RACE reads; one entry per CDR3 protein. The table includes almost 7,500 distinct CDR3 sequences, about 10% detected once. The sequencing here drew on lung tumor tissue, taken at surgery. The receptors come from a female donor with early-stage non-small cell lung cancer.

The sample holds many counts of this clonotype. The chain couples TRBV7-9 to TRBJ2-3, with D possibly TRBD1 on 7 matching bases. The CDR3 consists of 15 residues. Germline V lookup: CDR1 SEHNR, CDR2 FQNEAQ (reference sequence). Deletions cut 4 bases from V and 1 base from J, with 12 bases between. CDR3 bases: TGTGCCAGCAGCTCGATCAGGGGGGGCACAGATACGCAGTATTTT. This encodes CASSSIRGGTDTQYF.

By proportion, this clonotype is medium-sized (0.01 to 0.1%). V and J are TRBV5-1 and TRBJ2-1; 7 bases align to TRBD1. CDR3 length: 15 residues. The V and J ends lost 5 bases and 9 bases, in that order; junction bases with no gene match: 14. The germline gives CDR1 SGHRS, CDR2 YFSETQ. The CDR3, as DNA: TGCGCCAGCAGGCCCGGGACAGAAAAAGGTGGTGAGCAGTTCTTC. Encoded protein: CASRPGTEKGGEQFF.

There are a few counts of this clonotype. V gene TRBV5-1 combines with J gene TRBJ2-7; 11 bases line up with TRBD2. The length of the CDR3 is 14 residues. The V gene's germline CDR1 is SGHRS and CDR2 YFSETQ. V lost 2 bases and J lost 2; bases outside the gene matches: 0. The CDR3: CASSFSGGAYEQYF. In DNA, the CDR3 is TGCGCCAGCAGCTTTAGCGGGGGGGCCTACGAGCAGTACTTC.

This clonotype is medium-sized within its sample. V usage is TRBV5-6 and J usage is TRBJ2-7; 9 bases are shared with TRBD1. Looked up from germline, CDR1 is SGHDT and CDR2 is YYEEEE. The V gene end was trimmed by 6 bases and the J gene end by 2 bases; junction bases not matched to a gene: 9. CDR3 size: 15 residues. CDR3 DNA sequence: TGTGCCAGCACACCCGACAGGGGGTTTACCTACGAGCAGTACTTC. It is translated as CASTPDRGFTYEQYF.

CDR3 loop: CASSSGLGGSASLEAFF. The CDR3 DNA is TGTGCCAGCAGCTCAGGCTTGGGAGGGTCAGCGTCACTTGAAGCTTTCTTT. The V call is TRBV5-4, the J call TRBJ1-1; D not certain. The V end was cut by 3 bases, the J end by 7 bases, with 25 bases between. Germline lookup yields CDR1 SGHNT and CDR2 YYREEE (reference sequence). CDR3 length: 17 amino acids.

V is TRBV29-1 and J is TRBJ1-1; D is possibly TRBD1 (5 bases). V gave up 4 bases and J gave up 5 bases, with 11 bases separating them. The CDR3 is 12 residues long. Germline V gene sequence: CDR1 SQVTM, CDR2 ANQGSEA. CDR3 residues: CSVVRGRTEAFF. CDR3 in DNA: TGCAGCGTTGTTAGGGGTAGGACTGAAGCTTTCTTT.

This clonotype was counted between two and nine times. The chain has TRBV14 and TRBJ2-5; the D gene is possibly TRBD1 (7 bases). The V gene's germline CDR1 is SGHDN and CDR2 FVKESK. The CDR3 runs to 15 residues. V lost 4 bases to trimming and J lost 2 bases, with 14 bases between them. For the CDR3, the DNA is TGTGCCAGCAGCCGCGGGACAGTGACACAAGAGACCCAGTACTTC. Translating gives CASSRGTVTQETQYF.

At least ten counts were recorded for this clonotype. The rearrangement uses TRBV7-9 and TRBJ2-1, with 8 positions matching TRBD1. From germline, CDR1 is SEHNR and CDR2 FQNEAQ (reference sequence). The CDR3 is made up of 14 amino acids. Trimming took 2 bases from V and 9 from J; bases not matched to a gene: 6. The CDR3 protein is CASSLRAGGFEQFF. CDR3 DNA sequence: TGTGCCAGCAGCTTACGTGCAGGGGGCTTTGAGCAGTTCTTC.

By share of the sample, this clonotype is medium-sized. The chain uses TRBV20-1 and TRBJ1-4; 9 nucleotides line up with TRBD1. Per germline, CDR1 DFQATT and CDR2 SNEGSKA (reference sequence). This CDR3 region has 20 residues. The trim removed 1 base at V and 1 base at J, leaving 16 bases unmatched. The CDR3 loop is CSARALRRQRTGETNEKLFF. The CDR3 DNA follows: TGCAGTGCTAGAGCCCTAAGGAGACAAAGGACAGGGGAAACTAATGAAAAACTGTTTTTT.

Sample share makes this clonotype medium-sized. The CDR3 is CASSQDRGPYGYTF. CDR3 in DNA: TGCGCCAGCAGCCAAGACAGGGGTCCCTATGGCTACACCTTC. V is TRBV4-3 and J is TRBJ1-2, with a possible D match to TRBD1 (6 bases). The CDR3 extends over 14 amino acids. Germline loops: CDR1 LGHNA, CDR2 YSLEER. V was pared by 0 bases and J by 4 bases, with 9 bases between.

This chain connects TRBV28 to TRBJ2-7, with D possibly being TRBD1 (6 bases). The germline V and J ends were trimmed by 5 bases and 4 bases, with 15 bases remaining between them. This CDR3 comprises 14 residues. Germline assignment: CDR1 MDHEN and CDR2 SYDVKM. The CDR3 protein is CASSPPGTSYEQYF. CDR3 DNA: TGTGCCAGCAGTCCCCCCGGGACATCTTACGAGCAGTACTTC.

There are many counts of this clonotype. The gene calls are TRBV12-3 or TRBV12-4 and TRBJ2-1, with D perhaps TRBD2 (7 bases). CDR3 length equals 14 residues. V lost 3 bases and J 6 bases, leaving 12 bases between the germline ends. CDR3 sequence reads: CASSLIGGLNEQFF. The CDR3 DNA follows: TGTGCCAGCAGTTTGATCGGGGGGCTCAATGAGCAGTTCTTC.

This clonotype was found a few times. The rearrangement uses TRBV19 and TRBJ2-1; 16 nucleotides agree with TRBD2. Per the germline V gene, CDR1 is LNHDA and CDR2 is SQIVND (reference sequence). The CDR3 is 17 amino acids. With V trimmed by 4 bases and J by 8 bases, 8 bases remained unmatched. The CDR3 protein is CASSTGTSGGARDEQFF. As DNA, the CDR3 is TGTGCCAGTAGTACCGGGACTAGCGGGGGGGCCCGGGATGAGCAGTTCTTC.

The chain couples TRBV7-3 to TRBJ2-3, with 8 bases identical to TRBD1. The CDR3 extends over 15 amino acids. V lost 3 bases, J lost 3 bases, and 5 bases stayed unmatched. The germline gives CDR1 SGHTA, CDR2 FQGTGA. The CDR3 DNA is TGTGCCAGCAGCTTGGGACAGGCGAGGACAGATACGCAGTATTTT. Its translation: CASSLGQARTDTQYF.

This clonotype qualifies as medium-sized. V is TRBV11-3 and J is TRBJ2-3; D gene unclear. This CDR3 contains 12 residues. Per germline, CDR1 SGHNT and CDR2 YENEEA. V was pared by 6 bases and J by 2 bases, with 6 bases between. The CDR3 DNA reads TGTGCCAGCAGAAGGGCCACAGATACGCAGTATTTT. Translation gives CASRRATDTQYF.

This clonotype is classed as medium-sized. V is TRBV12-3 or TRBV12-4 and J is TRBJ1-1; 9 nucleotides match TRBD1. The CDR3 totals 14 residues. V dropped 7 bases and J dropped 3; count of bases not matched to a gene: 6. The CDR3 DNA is TGTGCCAGCAAACCTGGGACAGGGTACACTGAAGCTTTCTTT. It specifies CASKPGTGYTEAFF.

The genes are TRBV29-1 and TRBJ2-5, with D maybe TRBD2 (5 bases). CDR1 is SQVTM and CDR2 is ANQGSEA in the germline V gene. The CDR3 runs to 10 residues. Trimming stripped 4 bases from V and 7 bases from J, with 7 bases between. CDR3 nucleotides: TGCAGCGTTGCCGAGGGGACCCAGTACTTC. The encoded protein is CSVAEGTQYF.

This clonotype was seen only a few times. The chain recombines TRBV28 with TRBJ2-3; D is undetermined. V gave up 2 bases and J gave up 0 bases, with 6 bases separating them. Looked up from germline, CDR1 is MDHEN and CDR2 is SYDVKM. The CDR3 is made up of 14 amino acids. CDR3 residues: CASSLDGSTDTQYF. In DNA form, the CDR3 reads TGTGCCAGCAGTTTAGATGGGAGCACAGATACGCAGTATTTT.

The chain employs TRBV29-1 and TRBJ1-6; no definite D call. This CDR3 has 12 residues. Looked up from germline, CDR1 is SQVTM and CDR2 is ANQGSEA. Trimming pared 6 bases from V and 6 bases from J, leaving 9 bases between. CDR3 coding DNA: TGCAGCGTCGGCGAGGTTAATTCACCCCTCCACTTT. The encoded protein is CSVGEVNSPLHF.

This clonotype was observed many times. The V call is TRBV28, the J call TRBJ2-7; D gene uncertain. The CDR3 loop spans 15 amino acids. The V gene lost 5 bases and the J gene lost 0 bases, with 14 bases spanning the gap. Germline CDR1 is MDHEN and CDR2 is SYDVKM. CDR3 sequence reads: CASSLLRTDSYEQYF. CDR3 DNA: TGTGCCAGCAGTCTCCTTCGGACGGACTCCTACGAGCAGTACTTC. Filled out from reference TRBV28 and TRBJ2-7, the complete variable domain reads DVKVTQSSRYLVKRTGEKVFLECVQDMDHENMFWYRQDPGLGLRLIYFSYDVKMKEKGDIPEGYSVSREKKERFSLILESASTNQTSMYLCASSLLRTDSYEQYFGPGTRLTVT.

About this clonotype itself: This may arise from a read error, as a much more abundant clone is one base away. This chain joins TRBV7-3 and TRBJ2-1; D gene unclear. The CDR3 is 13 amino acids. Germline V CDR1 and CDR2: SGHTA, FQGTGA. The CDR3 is CANSLTGSSEQFF. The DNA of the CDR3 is TGTGCCAACAGCTTAACGGGTTCGAGTGAGCAGTTCTTC.

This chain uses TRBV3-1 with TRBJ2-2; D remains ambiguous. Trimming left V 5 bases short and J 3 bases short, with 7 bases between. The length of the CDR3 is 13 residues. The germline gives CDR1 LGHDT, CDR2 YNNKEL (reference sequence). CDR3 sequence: CASSSGYTGELFF. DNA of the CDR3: TGTGCCAGCAGCTCAGGATACACCGGGGAGCTGTTTTTT.

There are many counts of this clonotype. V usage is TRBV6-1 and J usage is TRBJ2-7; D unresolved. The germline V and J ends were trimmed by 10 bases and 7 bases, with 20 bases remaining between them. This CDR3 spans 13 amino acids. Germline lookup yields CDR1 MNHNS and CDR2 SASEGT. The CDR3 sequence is CATLSRVQIEQYF. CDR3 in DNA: TGTGCCACCCTCTCCCGGGTCCAAATAGAGCAGTACTTC.

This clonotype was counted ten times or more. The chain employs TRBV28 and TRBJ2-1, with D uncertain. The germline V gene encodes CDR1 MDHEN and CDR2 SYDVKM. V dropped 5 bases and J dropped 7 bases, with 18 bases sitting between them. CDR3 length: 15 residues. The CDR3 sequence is CASSVDIDVRNEQFF. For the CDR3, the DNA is TGTGCCAGCAGTGTCGACATCGATGTCAGGAATGAGCAGTTCTTC.

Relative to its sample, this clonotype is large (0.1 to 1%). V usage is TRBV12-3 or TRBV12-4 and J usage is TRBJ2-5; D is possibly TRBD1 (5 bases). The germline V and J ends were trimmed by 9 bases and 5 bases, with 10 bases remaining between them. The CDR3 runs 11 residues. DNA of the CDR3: TGTGCCAGTAGGGCAGGGGAGACCCAGTACTTC. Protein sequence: CASRAGETQYF.

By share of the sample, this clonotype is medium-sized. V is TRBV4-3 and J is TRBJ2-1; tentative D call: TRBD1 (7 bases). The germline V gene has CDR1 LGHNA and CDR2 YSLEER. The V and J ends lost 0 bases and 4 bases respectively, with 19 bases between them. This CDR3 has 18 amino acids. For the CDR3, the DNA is TGCGCCAGCAGCCAAGATCCAATCGCGGGACAGAATTACAATGAGCAGTTCTTC. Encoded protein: CASSQDPIAGQNYNEQFF.

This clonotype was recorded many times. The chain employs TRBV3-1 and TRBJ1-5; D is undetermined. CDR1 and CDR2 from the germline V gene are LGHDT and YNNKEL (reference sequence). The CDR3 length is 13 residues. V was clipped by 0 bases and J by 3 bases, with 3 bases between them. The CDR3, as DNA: TGTGCCAGCAGCCAAGATCTCAATCAGCCCCAGCATTTT. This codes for CASSQDLNQPQHF.